In its sample, the clone carrying this TCR beta chain is medium-sized. The antigen remains undetermined. The same CDR3 arises from other DNA sequences in this sample as well. This entry comes from a study of T cell clonality in common variable immunodeficiency. General study findings and limits: CVID subjects showed higher TCRbeta clonality than healthy controls. CVID subjects shared fewer TCRbeta clones than healthy controls did. Fewer deletions and N-nucleotide insertions were reportedly seen in common variable immunodeficiency TCR beta sequences.

For at least one year, all CVID subjects received replacement immunoglobulin. TCRdb's table, derived via immunoSEQ multiplex PCR, lists solely in-frame clones and lacks some. Found here are roughly 14,000 clones, no singletons; the ten largest cover 9.5% to 15%. The receptor's source is a human donor with common variable immunodeficiency. Sample: peripheral blood mononuclear cells.

CDR3 bases read: TGTGCCAGCTCACTCAAGACAGGGGACACTGAA. Its translation is CASSLKTGDTE. The CDR3 reads in full as CASSLKTGDTEAFF. The chain carries TRBV18 and TRBJ1-1; 8 bases align to TRBD1. The CDR3 end falls 3 residues outside the read, so it is completed with the germline J gene. CDR3 length equals 14 residues. V lost 4 bases to trimming and J lost 3 bases; unmatched junction nucleotides: 4. Germline V lookup: CDR1 KGHSH, CDR2 LQKENI.